A single sample gave rise to the 3 T cell receptor beta chains below, sequenced in a study of OX40 agonist ivuxolimab in advanced cancers. The assay was immunoSEQ multiplex PCR, and TCRdb's table has in-frame clones only and misses some. The data hold some 98,000 clones, with roughly 84% observed a single time. Source: CD4+ or CD8+ T cells sorted from blood, taken in a trial of the OX40 agonist ivuxolimab. All receptors derive from an adult with an advanced solid tumor such as melanoma, head and neck, liver or kidney cancer.

The chain recombines TRBV19 with TRBJ2-1; D is possibly TRBD1 (5 bases). The germline V and J ends were trimmed by 3 bases and 4 bases, with 13 bases remaining between them. The CDR3 length is 15 residues. Germline CDR1 reads LNHDA; CDR2 reads SQIVND (reference sequence). This CDR3 reads CASSMQGDYYNEQFF. The CDR3 DNA reads TGTGCCAGTAGTATGCAAGGGGATTATTACAATGAGCAGTTCTTC. The full variable domain, its missing parts supplied by reference TRBV19 and TRBJ2-1, is DGGITQSPKYLFRKEGQNVTLSCEQNLNHDAMYWYRQDPGQGLRLIYYSQIVNDFQKGDIAEGYSVSREKKESFPLTVTSAQKNPTAFYLCASSMQGDYYNEQFFGPGTRLTVL.

The V call is TRBV21-1, the J call TRBJ1-6; TRBD1 is taken as the D call from the table, unchecked against the DNA. TRBV21-1 is reported as a pseudogene. This CDR3 has 17 amino acids. CDR3 DNA: TGTGCCAGCAGCAATCGGCCAGGGGATACCTATAATTCACCCCTCCACTTT. Encoded protein: CASSNRPGDTYNSPLHF.

V and J are TRBV2 and TRBJ1-4; 8 bases are a match to TRBD1. The V gene end was trimmed by 5 bases and the J gene end by 4 bases; junction bases not matched to a gene: 9. The CDR3 is 16 amino acids. From germline, CDR1 is SNHLY and CDR2 FYNNEI. Here the CDR3 DNA reads TGTGCCAGCAGTTCTCTCGGGACAGGCTTTAATGAAAAACTGTTTTTT. This gives the protein CASSSLGTGFNEKLFF.